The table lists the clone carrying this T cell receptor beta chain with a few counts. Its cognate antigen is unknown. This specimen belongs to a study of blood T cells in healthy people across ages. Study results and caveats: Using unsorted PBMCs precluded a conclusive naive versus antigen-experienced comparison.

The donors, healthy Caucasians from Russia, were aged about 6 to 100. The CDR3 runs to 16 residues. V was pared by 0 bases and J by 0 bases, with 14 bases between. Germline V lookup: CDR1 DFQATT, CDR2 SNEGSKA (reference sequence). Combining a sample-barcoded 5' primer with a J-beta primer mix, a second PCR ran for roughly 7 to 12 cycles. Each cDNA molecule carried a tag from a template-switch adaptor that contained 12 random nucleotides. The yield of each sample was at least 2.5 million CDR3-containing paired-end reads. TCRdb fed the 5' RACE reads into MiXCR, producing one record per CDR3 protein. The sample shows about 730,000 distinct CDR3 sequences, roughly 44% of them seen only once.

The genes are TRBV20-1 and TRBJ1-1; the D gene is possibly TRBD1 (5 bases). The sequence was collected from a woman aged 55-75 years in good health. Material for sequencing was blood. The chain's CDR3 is CSARDSGRALNTEAFF. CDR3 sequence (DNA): TGCAGTGCTAGAGATTCAGGGAGAGCTCTGAACACTGAAGCTTTCTTT.